Here is one T cell receptor beta chain with its context. What antigen it recognizes has not been identified. There are no base qualities to consult, and no much larger clone falls within one base. To sequence the TCRbeta CDR3 region, genomic DNA was isolated from the sorted cells. TCRbeta CDR3 regions were sequenced using the immunoSEQ Assay. This immuneACCESS table, as held by TCRdb, lists in-frame sequences with V and J called but not all clones. Of the missing ones, under half trace to an unresolved V gene in checked studies; the others have no known cause. Within this sample are 65,000 to 80,000 clones, with 75% to 90% of them counted one time only. The ten biggest clones cover approximately 0.38% of the sample. From the cysteine up to the phenylalanine, the CDR3 has a length of 16 residues. Only the CDR3 DNA stays, 48 bases, in frame from base 1. Compared with germline, V lacks 4 bases and J lacks 6 bases; bases without a gene match: 6. As encoded in the germline V gene, CDR1 is MNHEY while CDR2 is SVGAGI.

Patients with autoimmune disease history or receiving systemic immunosuppression were excluded from the trial. Peripheral blood for TCR sequencing was collected from all dose cohorts at baseline, on cycle 4 day 1, and on cycle 7 day 1. The samples were drawn from a first-in-human, open-label, multicenter phase I dose-escalation trial of ivuxolimab. The trial enrolled adults with locally advanced or metastatic head and neck squamous cell, hepatocellular, melanoma or renal cell carcinoma. Before TCR sequencing, CD4+ T cells and CD8+ T cells from peripheral blood were sorted into separate populations. This entry comes from a study of OX40 agonist ivuxolimab in advanced cancers. A note on the overall study: Ivuxolimab was an agonistic, fully human IgG2 monoclonal antibody directed against OX40 (CD134), a costimulatory receptor. Intravenous ivuxolimab was administered to patients every 2 weeks at six dose levels: 0.01, 0.1, 0.3, 1.5, 3 and 10 mg/kg. Among the roughly 50 dose-escalation patients, 19 had hepatocellular carcinoma, approximately 15 melanoma, 9 renal cell carcinoma and 9 head and neck cancer. The dose-escalation cohort was about 83% male with a mean age of approximately 60 years, ranging from about 23 to 85. Prior anti-PD-1, anti-PD-L1 or anti-CTLA-4 therapy was permitted, and 30% to 45% of dose-escalation patients had received checkpoint inhibitors. Three dose-escalation patients achieved partial responses, one with hepatocellular carcinoma and two with cutaneous melanoma. The purpose of peripheral TCRbeta sequencing was to test whether ivuxolimab changed TCR sequence diversity and led to clonal T-cell expansion. The paper describes the monotherapy dose-escalation part (N ≈ 52 patients) of the phase I trial of ivuxolimab. Here is what the overall study found, with its caveats: Which antigens the clonally expanded peripheral T cells were specific for was not determined. At doses of 0.1 to 3.0 mg/kg, clonal expansion of both CD4+ and CD8+ T cells in blood was seen between baseline and week 6. Low levels of normalized T-cell clonal expansion were also seen in some patients who did not respond. After ivuxolimab, more expanded clones were found on average in CD8+ T cells than in CD4+ T cells. In the 0.1-3.0 mg/kg groups, partial responders were among the patients with the lowest normalized peripheral clonal expansion, particularly in CD8+ T cells.

The V and J segments used are TRBV6-5 and TRBJ2-3, and TRBD2 matches 14 of the central bases. The input for sequencing was CD4+ or CD8+ T cells sorted from blood, taken in a trial of the OX40 agonist ivuxolimab. The clonotype originates from an adult with an advanced solid tumor such as melanoma, head and neck, liver or kidney cancer. The nucleotide sequence is TGTGCCAGCAGTTCGGGACTAGCGGGGGCCCCGGATACGCAGTATTTT. This sequence encodes CASSSGLAGAPDTQYF.